This T cell receptor (beta chain) was identified during a study of T cell responses to AZD1222 COVID-19 vaccine. Study observations and caveats: Following two doses of AZD1222, Spike-specific TCR breadth and depth rose. Only five to seven AZD1222 recipients were seropositive at baseline.

The CDR3 extends over 15 amino acids. Trimming shortened V by 0 bases and J by 5 bases, and 15 bases separated the two germline ends. CDR1 and CDR2 (germline): SGHRS, YFSETQ. Regarding this clone: Its antigen is currently unknown.

The protocol was immunoSEQ multiplex PCR, while the TCRdb copy is restricted to in-frame clones and leaves out a portion. This table has roughly 150,000 clones, almost 95% appearing once. This sequence was found in an adult in good health. The starting material was peripheral blood, obtained on day 0 of AZD1222 vaccination. V and J are TRBV5-1 and TRBJ2-7; possibly TRBD2 for D (6 bases). The CDR3 reads CASSLERATSHEQYF. DNA of the CDR3: TGCGCCAGCAGCTTGGAGCGGGCGACAAGCCACGAGCAGTACTTC.